Included here is one T cell receptor (beta chain) sequence, with context. The antigen remains undetermined. This record comes from a study of siplizumab effects on memory and regulatory T cells. Regarding the study as a whole: Mappable CD4+ clones that were alloreactive averaged around 70% Treg-derived with siplizumab versus approximately 30% in controls. Tracing alloreactive clones into unstimulated subsets worked for only a minor fraction of them. Siplizumab led to significantly less abundant alloreactive sequences that could be traced back to unstimulated CD4+ memory cells.

Germline CDR1 MNHNY, CDR2 SVGAGI (reference sequence). V dropped 6 bases and J dropped 3; count of bases not matched to a gene: 10. CDR3 length: 15 amino acids. The protocol was immunoSEQ multiplex PCR, while the TCRdb copy is restricted to in-frame clones and leaves out a portion. The data show 110,000 or so clones, with just over 90% seen just once and 0.25% to 0.35% held by the top ten. The sequence derives from a human donor in good health. The chain links TRBV6-6 to TRBJ2-7, with 8 bases aligning to TRBD2. The sequencing sample was made of CD4+ T cells sorted from blood. The CDR3 here is CASRSPSSGSYEQYF. The CDR3 DNA reads as TGTGCCAGCAGATCTCCCTCCAGCGGGAGCTACGAGCAGTACTTC.